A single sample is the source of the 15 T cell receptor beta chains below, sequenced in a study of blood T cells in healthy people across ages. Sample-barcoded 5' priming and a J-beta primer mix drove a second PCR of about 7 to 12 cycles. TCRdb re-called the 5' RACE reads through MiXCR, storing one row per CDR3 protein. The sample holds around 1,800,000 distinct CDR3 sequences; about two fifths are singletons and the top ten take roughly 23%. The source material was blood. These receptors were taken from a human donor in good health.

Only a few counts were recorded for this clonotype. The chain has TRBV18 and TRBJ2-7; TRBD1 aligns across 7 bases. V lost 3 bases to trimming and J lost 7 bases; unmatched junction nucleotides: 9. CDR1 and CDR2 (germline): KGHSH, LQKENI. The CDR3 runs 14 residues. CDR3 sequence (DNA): TGTGCCAGCTCACCTACGACCCGGGACAGTGAGCAGTACTTC. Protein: CASSPTTRDSEQYF.

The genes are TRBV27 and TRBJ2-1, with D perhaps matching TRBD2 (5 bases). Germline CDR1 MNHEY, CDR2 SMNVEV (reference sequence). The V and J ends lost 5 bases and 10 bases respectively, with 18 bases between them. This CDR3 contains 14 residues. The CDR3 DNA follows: TGTGCCAGCAGTATCGGTGCAACTACGGGAGAGCAGTTCTTC. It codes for CASSIGATTGEQFF.

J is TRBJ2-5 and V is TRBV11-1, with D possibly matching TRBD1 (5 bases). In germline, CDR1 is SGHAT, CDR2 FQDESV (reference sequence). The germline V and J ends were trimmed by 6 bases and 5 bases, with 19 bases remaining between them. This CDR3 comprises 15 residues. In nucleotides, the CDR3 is TGTGCCAGCAGAGATCCAGGGCGAACGGAGGAGACCCAGTACTTC. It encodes CASRDPGRTEETQYF.

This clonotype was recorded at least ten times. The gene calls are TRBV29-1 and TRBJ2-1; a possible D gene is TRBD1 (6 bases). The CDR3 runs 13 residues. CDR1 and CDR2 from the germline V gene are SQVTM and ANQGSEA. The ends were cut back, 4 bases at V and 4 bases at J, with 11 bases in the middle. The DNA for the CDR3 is TGCAGCGTTGGGAAGGACAGTTACAATGAGCAGTTCTTC. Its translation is CSVGKDSYNEQFF.

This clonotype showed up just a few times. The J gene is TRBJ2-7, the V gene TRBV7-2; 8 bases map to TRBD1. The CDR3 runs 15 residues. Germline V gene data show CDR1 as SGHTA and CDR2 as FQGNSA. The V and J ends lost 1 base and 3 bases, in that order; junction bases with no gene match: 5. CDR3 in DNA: TGTGCCAGCAGCTTAGTGCAGGGGGCTATCTACGAGCAGTACTTC. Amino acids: CASSLVQGAIYEQYF. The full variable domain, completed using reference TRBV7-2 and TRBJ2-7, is GAGVSQSPSNKVTEKGKDVELRCDPISGHTALYWYRQSLGQGLEFLIYFQGNSAPDKSGLPSDRFSAERTGGSVSTLTIQRTQQEDSAVYLCASSLVQGAIYEQYFGPGTRLTVT.

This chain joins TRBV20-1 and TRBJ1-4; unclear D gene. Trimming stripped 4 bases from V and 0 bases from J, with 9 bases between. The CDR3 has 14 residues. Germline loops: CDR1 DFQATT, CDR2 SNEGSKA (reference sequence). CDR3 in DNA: TGCAGTGCTATTACAGATGCAACTAATGAAAAACTGTTTTTT. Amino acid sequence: CSAITDATNEKLFF.

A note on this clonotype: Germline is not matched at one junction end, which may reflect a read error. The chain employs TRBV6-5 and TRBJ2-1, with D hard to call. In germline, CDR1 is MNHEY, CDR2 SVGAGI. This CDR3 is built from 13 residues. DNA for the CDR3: TGTGCCCGCAGTGAGACGACCGGCAATGAGCAGTTCTTC. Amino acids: CARSETTGNEQFF.

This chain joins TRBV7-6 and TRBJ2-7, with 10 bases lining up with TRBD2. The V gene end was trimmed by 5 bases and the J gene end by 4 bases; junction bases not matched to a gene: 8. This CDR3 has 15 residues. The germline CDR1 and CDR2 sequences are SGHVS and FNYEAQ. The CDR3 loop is CASSQLAGTDYEQYF. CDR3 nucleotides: TGTGCCAGCAGCCAACTAGCGGGGACAGATTACGAGCAGTACTTC.

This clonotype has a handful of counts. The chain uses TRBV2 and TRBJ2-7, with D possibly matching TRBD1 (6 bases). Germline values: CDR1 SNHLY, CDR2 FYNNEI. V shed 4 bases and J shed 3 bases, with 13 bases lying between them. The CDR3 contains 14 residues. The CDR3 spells CASSGRDIVYEQYF. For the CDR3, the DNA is TGTGCCAGCAGTGGCCGGGACATCGTCTACGAGCAGTACTTC. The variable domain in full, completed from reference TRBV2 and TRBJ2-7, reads EPEVTQTPSHQVTQMGQEVILRCVPISNHLYFYWYRQILGQKVEFLVSFYNNEISEKSEIFDDQFSVERPDGSNFTLKIRSTKLEDSAMYFCASSGRDIVYEQYFGPGTRLTVT.

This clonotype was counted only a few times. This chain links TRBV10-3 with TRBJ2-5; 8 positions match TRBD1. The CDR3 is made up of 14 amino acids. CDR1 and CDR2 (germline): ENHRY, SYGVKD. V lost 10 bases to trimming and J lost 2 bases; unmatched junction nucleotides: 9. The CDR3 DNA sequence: TGTGCCACCAGACAGGGGCGGTTGCAAGAGACCCAGTACTTC. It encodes CATRQGRLQETQYF.

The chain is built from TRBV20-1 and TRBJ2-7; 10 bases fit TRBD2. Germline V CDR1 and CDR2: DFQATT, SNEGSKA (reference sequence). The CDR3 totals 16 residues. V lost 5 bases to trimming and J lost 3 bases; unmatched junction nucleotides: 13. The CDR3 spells CSARWASGGRIYEQYF. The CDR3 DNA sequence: TGCAGTGCTCGATGGGCTAGCGGGGGCAGAATCTACGAGCAGTACTTC.

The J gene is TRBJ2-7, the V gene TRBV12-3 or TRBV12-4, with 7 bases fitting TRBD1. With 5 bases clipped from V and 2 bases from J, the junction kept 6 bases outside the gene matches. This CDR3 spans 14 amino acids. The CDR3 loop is CASSRQGETYEQYF. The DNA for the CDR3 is TGTGCCAGCAGTCGACAGGGCGAGACCTACGAGCAGTACTTC.

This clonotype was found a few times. CDR3 in DNA: TGCAGTGCTAGAGAATTGGAGCCACGGGAGACCCAGTACTTC. Its protein is CSARELEPRETQYF. V is TRBV20-1 and J is TRBJ2-5, with unresolved D. The CDR3 runs to 14 residues. Germline-derived CDR1 and CDR2 are DFQATT and SNEGSKA (reference sequence). V was shortened by 0 bases and J by 5 bases, with 13 bases between the two germline ends.

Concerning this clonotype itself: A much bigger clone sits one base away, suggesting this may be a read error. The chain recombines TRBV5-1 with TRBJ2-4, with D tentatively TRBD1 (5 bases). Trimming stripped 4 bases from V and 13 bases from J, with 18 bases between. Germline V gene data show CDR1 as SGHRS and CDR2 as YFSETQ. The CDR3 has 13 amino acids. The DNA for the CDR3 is TGCGCCAGCAGCCTTGACAGATTTGAAGAGCAGTACTTC. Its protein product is CASSLDRFEEQYF.

The DNA for the CDR3 is TGTGCCAGCAGTTACTCGGTCGGGACTCCCCGAAAAACCAATGAGCAGTTCTTC. It translates to CASSYSVGTPRKTNEQFF. This chain uses TRBV6-2 or TRBV6-3 with TRBJ2-1, with D possibly TRBD2 on 6 matching bases. This CDR3 is 18 amino acids long. V lost 0 bases to trimming and J lost 6 bases, with 21 bases between them. Germline V lookup: CDR1 MNHEY, CDR2 SVGEGT.